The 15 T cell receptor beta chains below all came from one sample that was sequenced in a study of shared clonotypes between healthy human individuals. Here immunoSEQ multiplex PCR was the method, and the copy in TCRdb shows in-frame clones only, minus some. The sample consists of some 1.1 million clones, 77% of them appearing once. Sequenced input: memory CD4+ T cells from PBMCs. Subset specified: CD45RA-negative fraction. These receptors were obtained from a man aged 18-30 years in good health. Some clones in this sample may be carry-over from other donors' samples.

CDR3 loop: CASSPLAGGTAYRQFF. The CDR3 region has the DNA TGTGCCAGCAGCCCTCTAGCGGGAGGAACCGCCTATCGGCAGTTCTTC. The chain recombines TRBV11-2 with TRBJ2-1, with TRBD2 identical over 11 bases. This CDR3 spans 16 amino acids. Germline V gene lookup returns CDR1 SGHAT and CDR2 FQNNGV. Losses at the gene ends were 5 bases for V and 12 bases for J; bases not matched to a gene: 15.

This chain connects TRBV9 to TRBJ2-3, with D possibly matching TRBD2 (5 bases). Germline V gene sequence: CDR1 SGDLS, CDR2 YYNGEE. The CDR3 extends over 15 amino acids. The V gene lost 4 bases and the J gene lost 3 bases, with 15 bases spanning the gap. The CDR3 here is CASSFGGVGTDTQYF. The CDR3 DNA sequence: TGTGCCAGCAGCTTCGGAGGAGTGGGGACAGATACGCAGTATTTT.

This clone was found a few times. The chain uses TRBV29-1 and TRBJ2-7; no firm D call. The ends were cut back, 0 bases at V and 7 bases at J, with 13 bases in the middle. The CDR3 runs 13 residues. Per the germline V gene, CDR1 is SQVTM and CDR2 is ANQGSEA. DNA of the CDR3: TGCAGCGTTGAAGAATCCGCCGGGTGGGAGCAGTACTTC. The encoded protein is CSVEESAGWEQYF.

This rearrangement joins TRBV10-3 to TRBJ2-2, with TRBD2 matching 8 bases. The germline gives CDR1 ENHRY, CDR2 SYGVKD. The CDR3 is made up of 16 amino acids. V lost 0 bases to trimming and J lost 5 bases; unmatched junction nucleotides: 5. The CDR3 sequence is CAISESPGLATGELFF. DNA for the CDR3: TGTGCCATCAGTGAGTCCCCCGGACTAGCTACCGGGGAGCTGTTTTTT.

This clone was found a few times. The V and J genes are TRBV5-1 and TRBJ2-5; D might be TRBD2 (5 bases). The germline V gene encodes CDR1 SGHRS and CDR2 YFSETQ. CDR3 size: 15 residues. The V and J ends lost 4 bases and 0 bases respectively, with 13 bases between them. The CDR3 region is CASSPPRTDQETQYF. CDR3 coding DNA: TGCGCCAGCAGCCCCCCTAGGACTGACCAAGAGACCCAGTACTTC.

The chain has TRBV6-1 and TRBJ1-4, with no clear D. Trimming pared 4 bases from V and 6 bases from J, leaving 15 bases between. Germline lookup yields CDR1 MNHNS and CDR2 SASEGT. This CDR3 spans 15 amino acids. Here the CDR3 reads CASSVTDGGYEKLFF. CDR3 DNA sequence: TGTGCCAGCAGTGTCACGGACGGAGGATATGAAAAACTGTTTTTT.

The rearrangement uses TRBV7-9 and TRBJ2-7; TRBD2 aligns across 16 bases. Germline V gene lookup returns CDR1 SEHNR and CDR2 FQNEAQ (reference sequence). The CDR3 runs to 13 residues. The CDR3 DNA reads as TGTGCTGTCGGGACTAGCGGGAGGGCCTTACAGTACTTC. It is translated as CAVGTSGRALQYF.

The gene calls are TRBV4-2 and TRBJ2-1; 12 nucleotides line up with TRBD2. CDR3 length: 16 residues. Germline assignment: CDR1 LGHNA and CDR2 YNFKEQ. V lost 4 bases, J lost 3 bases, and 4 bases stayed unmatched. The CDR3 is CASSRETSGSYNEQFF. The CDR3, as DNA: TGTGCCAGCAGCCGCGAGACTAGCGGGAGCTACAATGAGCAGTTCTTC.

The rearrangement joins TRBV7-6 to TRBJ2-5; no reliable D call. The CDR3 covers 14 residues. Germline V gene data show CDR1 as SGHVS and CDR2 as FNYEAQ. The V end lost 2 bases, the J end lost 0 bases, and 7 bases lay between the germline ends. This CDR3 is CASSLRADQETQYF. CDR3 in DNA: TGTGCCAGCAGCTTAAGGGCGGACCAAGAGACCCAGTACTTC.

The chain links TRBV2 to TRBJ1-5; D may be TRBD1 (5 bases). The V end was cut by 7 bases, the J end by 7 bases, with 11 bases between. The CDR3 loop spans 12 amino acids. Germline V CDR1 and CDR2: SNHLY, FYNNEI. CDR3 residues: CASTGGEQPQHF. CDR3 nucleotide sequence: TGTGCCAGCACGGGGGGGGAACAGCCCCAGCATTTT.

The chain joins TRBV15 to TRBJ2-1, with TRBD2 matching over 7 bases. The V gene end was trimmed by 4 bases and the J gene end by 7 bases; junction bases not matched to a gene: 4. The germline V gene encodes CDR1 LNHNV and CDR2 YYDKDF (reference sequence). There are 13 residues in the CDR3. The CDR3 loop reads CATSKGLENEQFF. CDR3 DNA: TGTGCCACCAGCAAAGGACTAGAAAATGAGCAGTTCTTC.

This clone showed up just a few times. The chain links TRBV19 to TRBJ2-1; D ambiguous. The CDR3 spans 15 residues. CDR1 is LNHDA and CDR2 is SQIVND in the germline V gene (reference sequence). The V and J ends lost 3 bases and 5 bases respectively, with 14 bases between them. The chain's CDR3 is CASSITAALNNEQFF. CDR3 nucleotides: TGTGCCAGTAGTATCACGGCAGCCCTCAACAATGAGCAGTTCTTC.

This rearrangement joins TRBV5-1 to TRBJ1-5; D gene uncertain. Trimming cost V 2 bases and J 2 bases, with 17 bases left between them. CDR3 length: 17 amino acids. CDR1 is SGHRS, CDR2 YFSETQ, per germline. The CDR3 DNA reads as TGCGCCAGCAGCTTCAATTTTGTTACGGCAGGCAATCAGCCCCAGCATTTT. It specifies CASSFNFVTAGNQPQHF.

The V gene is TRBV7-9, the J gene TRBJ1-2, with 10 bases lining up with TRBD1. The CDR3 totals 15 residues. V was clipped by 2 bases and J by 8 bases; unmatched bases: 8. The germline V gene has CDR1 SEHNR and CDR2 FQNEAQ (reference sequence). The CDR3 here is CASSLSTGGWGGYTF. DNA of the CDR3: TGTGCCAGCAGCTTATCGACAGGGGGCTGGGGAGGCTACACCTTC.

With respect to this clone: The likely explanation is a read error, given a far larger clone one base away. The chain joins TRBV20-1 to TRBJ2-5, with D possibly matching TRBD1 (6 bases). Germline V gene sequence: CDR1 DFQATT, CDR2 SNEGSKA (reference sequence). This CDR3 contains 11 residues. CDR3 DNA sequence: TGCAGCGGACAGTTAGGAGAGGCCCAGTACTTC. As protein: CSGQLGEAQYF.